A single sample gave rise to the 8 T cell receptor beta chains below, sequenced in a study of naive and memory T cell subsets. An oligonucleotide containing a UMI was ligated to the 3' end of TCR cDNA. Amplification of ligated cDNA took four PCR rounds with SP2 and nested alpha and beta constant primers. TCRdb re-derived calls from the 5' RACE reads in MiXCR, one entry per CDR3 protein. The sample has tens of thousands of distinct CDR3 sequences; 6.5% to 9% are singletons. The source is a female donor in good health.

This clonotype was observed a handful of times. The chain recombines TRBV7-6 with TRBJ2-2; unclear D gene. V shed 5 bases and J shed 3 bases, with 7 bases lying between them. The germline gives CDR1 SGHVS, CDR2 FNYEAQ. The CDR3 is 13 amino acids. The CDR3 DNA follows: TGTGCCAGCAGCCCTTCCTACACCGGGGAGCTGTTTTTT. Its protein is CASSPSYTGELFF.

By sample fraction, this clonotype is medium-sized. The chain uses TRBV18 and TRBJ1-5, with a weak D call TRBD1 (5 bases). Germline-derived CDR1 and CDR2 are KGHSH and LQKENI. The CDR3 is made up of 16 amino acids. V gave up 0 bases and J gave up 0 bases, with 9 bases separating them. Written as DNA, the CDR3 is TGTGCCAGCTCACCACCGGGGGGTTATAGCAATCAGCCCCAGCATTTT. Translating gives CASSPPGGYSNQPQHF.

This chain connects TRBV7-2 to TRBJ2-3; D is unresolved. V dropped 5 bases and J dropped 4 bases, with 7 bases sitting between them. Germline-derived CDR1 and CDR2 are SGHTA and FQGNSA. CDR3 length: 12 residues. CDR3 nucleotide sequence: TGTGCCAGCAGCGGGTACGCAGATACGCAGTATTTT. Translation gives CASSGYADTQYF.

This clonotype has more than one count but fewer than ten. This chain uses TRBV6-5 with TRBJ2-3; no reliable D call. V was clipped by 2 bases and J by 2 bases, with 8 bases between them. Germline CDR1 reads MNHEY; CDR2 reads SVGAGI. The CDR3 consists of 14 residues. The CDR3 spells CASSYGRNTDTQYF. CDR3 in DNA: TGTGCCAGCAGTTACGGTAGGAACACAGATACGCAGTATTTT.

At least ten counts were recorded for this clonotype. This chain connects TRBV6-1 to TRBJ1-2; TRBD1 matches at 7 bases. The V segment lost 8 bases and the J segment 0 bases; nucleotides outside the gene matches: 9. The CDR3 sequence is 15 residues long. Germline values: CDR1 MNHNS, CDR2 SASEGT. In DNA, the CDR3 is TGTGCCAGCCCGGGGGACAGCCCGACTAACTATGGCTACACCTTC. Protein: CASPGDSPTNYGYTF.

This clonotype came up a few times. The CDR3 reads CASSPGTSVSSYNEQFF. Written as DNA, the CDR3 is TGTGCCAGCAGTCCCGGGACTAGCGTGAGCTCCTACAATGAGCAGTTCTTC. This rearrangement joins TRBV12-3 or TRBV12-4 to TRBJ2-1; 10 bases match TRBD2. This CDR3 spans 17 amino acids. V lost 5 bases, J lost 0 bases, and 7 bases stayed unmatched.

CDR3 sequence reads: CASAHETGVLYEQYF. The DNA for the CDR3 is TGTGCCAGCGCCCACGAGACAGGGGTCCTATACGAGCAGTACTTC. The chain has TRBV2 and TRBJ2-7, with 8 bases fitting TRBD1. CDR3 size: 15 residues. Germline CDR1 SNHLY, CDR2 FYNNEI. Losses at the gene ends were 8 bases for V and 4 bases for J; bases not matched to a gene: 13.

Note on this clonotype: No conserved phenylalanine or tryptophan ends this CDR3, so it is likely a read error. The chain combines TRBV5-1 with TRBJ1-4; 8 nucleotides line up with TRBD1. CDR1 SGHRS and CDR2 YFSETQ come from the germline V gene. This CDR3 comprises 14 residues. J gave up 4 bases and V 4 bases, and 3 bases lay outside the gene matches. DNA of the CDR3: TGCGCCAGCAGCCCTGGACAGGGTAATGAAAAACTGTTTTCT. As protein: CASSPGQGNEKLFS.